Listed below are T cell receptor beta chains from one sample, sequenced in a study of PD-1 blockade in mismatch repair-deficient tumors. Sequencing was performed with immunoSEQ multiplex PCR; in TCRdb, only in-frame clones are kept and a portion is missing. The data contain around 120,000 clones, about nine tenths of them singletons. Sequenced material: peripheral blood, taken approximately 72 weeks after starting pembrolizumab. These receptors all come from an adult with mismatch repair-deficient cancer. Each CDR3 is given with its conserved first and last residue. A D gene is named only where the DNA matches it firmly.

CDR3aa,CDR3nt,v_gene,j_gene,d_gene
CASSLLGPTPNHHEQYF,TGTGCCAGCAGTTTATTGGGGCCTACTCCCAATCACCACGAGCAGTACTTC,TRBV28,TRBJ2-7,-
CASSLVRRRGPVTGELFF,TGCGCCAGCAGCTTGGTTCGTCGCAGGGGGCCGGTCACCGGGGAGCTGTTTTTT,TRBV5-1,TRBJ2-2,TRBD1
CASSPITRGAEQPQHF,TGTGCCAGCAGTCCGATAACCCGAGGGGCGGAACAGCCCCAGCATTTT,TRBV27,TRBJ1-5,-
CASSLSDGSYEQYF,TGTGCCAGCAGTTTATCTGACGGTTCCTACGAGCAGTACTTC,TRBV27,TRBJ2-7,-
CASSLIYGRASTDTQYF,TGTGCCAGCAGCTTGATCTATGGCAGGGCTAGCACAGATACGCAGTATTTT,TRBV5-6,TRBJ2-3,-
CASFGSGANVLTF,TGTGCCAGCTTTGGTTCCGGGGCCAACGTCCTGACTTTC,TRBV28,TRBJ2-6,-
CASSQEARALPYEQYF,TGCGCCAGCAGCCAAGAAGCCAGGGCGCTTCCCTACGAGCAGTACTTC,TRBV4-3,TRBJ2-7,-
CSVAGWPGEAKNIQYF,TGCAGCGTTGCTGGGTGGCCAGGGGAAGCCAAAAACATTCAGTACTTC,TRBV29-1,TRBJ2-4,-
CASSFRNYEQYF,TGTGCCAGCAGTTTTAGGAACTACGAGCAGTACTTC,TRBV28,TRBJ2-7,-
CAISELWKAGELFF,TGTGCCATCAGTGAGTTATGGAAGGCCGGGGAGCTGTTTTTT,TRBV10-3,TRBJ2-2,-
CASSLAGNYEQYF,TGTGCCAGCAGCTTAGCCGGGAACTACGAGCAGTACTTC,TRBV7-9,TRBJ2-7,-
CAWSASGRPDTQYF,TGTGCCTGGAGTGCTAGCGGGAGGCCAGATACGCAGTATTTT,TRBV30,TRBJ2-3,TRBD2
CSVGGSMGDYEQYF,TGCAGCGTTGGAGGAAGTATGGGGGACTACGAGCAGTACTTC,TRBV29-1,TRBJ2-7,-
CASSSRWLVGHTDTQYF,TGTGCCAGCAGTTCCCGTTGGTTAGTGGGACACACAGATACGCAGTATTTT,TRBV27,TRBJ2-3,-
CASSLRVGQATYEQYF,TGTGCCAGCAGTCTGAGAGTGGGACAGGCGACCTACGAGCAGTACTTC,TRBV2,TRBJ2-7,TRBD1